Below are 16 T cell receptor beta chains sequenced from a single sample in a study of blood T cell repertoires in COVID-19. The protocol was immunoSEQ multiplex PCR, while the TCRdb copy is restricted to in-frame clones and leaves out a portion. The sample lists some 120,000 clones, just under 85% seen once, with approximately 7% in the top ten. Sequencing input: peripheral blood. The receptors stem from a man between 70 and 80 years old with active or convalescent COVID-19.

The V gene is TRBV30, the J gene TRBJ2-7; D perhaps matches TRBD2 (6 bases). CDR1 is GTSNPN and CDR2 is SVGIG in the germline V gene (reference sequence). V lost 4 bases to trimming and J lost 0 bases, with 10 bases between them. This CDR3 comprises 13 residues. The CDR3 is CAWMGLSSYEQYF. CDR3 nucleotide sequence: TGTGCCTGGATGGGACTTAGCTCCTACGAGCAGTACTTC.

The chain uses TRBV11-2 and TRBJ1-1, with TRBD1 matching over 7 bases. This CDR3 is 15 amino acids long. Germline V gives CDR1 SGHAT, CDR2 FQNNGV. Trimming at V came to 3 bases and at J to 7 bases, leaving 11 bases not matched to a gene. The CDR3 nucleotides read TGTGCCAGCAGCTTCAGGGGGTCGAGCTTCGATGAAGCTTTCTTT. It translates to CASSFRGSSFDEAFF.

This rearrangement joins TRBV4-1 to TRBJ1-5, with 7 nucleotides matching TRBD1. This CDR3 spans 17 amino acids. V dropped 0 bases and J dropped 2; count of bases not matched to a gene: 7. Germline V CDR1 and CDR2: MGHRA, YSYEKL. The CDR3 sequence is CASSQDATGLGNQPQHF. CDR3 DNA sequence: TGCGCCAGCAGCCAAGACGCGACAGGGTTGGGCAATCAGCCCCAGCATTTT.

The chain couples TRBV21-1 to TRBJ1-5; TRBD1 is the table's D call, not checked against the DNA. TRBV21-1 is labeled a pseudogene. The length of the CDR3 is 15 residues. CDR3 loop: CASSKLARSNQPQHF. The CDR3 bases are TGTGCCAGCAGCAAACTGGCCAGGAGCAATCAGCCCCAGCATTTT.

The chain is built from TRBV5-1 and TRBJ2-1, with 12 positions matching TRBD2. The CDR3 has 16 residues. Germline V gene data show CDR1 as SGHRS and CDR2 as YFSETQ. With V trimmed by 5 bases and J by 2 bases, 5 bases remained unmatched. The CDR3 DNA sequence: TGCGCCAGCAGACCTAGACTAGCGGGAGCCTACAATGAGCAGTTCTTC. This translates into CASRPRLAGAYNEQFF.

The DNA for the CDR3 is TGTGCCAGCTCACCGGGCCTTAATAATGAAAAACTGTTTTTT. Protein sequence: CASSPGLNNEKLFF. The chain recombines TRBV18 with TRBJ1-4; no definite D call. Trimming stripped 3 bases from V and 4 bases from J, with 9 bases between. This CDR3 contains 14 residues. CDR1 and CDR2 (germline): KGHSH, LQKENI.

CDR3 sequence: CASSVEGSGPAYEQYF. For the CDR3, the DNA is TGTGCCAGCAGCGTAGAGGGGAGCGGGCCGGCCTACGAGCAGTACTTC. This chain uses TRBV9 with TRBJ2-7, with D possibly TRBD2 on 6 matching bases. Trimming took 0 bases from V and 2 from J, leaving 15 bases between them. The V gene's germline CDR1 is SGDLS and CDR2 YYNGEE. The CDR3 runs to 16 residues.

This clone was seen once. In the same sample, other DNA sequences code for this CDR3. V usage is TRBV7-9 and J usage is TRBJ2-2; possibly TRBD1 for D (6 bases). Germline V lookup: CDR1 SEHNR, CDR2 FQNEAQ (reference sequence). Deletions cut 1 base from V and 6 bases from J, with 9 bases between. This CDR3 comprises 14 residues. DNA for the CDR3: TGTGCCAGCAGCTTAGACAGGGACGCCGGGGAGCTGTTTTTT. Translating gives CASSLDRDAGELFF.

J is TRBJ1-1 and V is TRBV10-2, with TRBD1 as a possible D gene (5 bases). Germline lookup yields CDR1 WSHSY and CDR2 SAAADI. CDR3 length: 14 amino acids. V lost 6 bases, J lost 1 base, and 12 bases lay in between. The DNA of the CDR3 is TGCGCCAGCAGAGGCGGACACCCGAACACTGAAGCTTTCTTT. It encodes CASRGGHPNTEAFF.

This clone was seen many times. The chain links TRBV7-3 to TRBJ2-7, with 8 nucleotides matching TRBD2. With 0 bases clipped from V and 4 bases from J, the junction kept 5 bases outside the gene matches. There are 15 residues in the CDR3. CDR1 is SGHTA and CDR2 is FQGTGA in the germline V gene. CDR3 nucleotide sequence: TGTGCCAGCAGCTTAACCAGCGGGAGTCAGTACGAGCAGTACTTC. It yields the protein CASSLTSGSQYEQYF.

This clone was counted only a few times. The chain couples TRBV14 to TRBJ2-1; TRBD2 aligns across 8 bases. This CDR3 has 11 residues. Germline CDR1 reads SGHDN; CDR2 reads FVKESK. V lost 9 bases and J lost 7; bases outside the gene matches: 2. CDR3 sequence reads: CASSSGNEQFF. DNA of the CDR3: TGTGCCAGTTCTAGCGGGAATGAGCAGTTCTTC.

The chain carries TRBV6-2 or TRBV6-3 and TRBJ2-2; 10 bases agree with TRBD2. Germline CDR1 and CDR2: MNHEY and SVGEGT. The V gene end was trimmed by 6 bases and the J gene end by 6 bases; junction bases not matched to a gene: 10. The CDR3 has 16 residues. CDR3 nucleotides: TGTGCCAGCAGCCCTTCCGGGACTAGCGTGTCCGGGGAGCTGTTTTTT. Encoded protein: CASSPSGTSVSGELFF.

This chain joins TRBV5-1 and TRBJ1-1, with a tentative D call TRBD1 (6 bases). The CDR3 length is 15 residues. The germline gives CDR1 SGHRS, CDR2 YFSETQ. V was pared by 7 bases and J by 1 base, with 17 bases between. The CDR3 is CASRTDLAANTEAFF. CDR3 DNA: TGCGCCAGCCGGACAGACCTTGCGGCGAACACTGAAGCTTTCTTT.

The table lists this clone with a few counts. This chain joins TRBV30 and TRBJ2-7, with D possibly TRBD1 on 6 matching bases. CDR1 and CDR2 from the germline V gene are GTSNPN and SVGIG (reference sequence). V lost 5 bases to trimming and J lost 1 base, with 12 bases between them. This CDR3 comprises 13 residues. In nucleotides, the CDR3 is TGTGCCTGGGACAGGAGTCCTTCCTACGAGCAGTACTTC. This sequence encodes CAWDRSPSYEQYF.

This rearrangement joins TRBV5-1 to TRBJ1-1; the D is unclear. V shed 3 bases and J shed 1 base, with 13 bases lying between them. This CDR3 is 15 amino acids long. The V gene's germline CDR1 is SGHRS and CDR2 YFSETQ. The chain's CDR3 is CASSSAVVANTEAFF. The CDR3 region has the DNA TGCGCCAGCAGCTCCGCGGTTGTAGCGAACACTGAAGCTTTCTTT.

V is TRBV11-2 and J is TRBJ1-2, with D possibly being TRBD1 (6 bases). V was clipped by 7 bases and J by 1 base, with 10 bases between them. The CDR3 is 13 amino acids. Germline loops: CDR1 SGHAT, CDR2 FQNNGV. The CDR3 nucleotides are TGTGCCAGCACTATAGGGGGTAACTATGGCTACACCTTC. This translates into CASTIGGNYGYTF. Using reference TRBV11-2 and TRBJ1-2 for the parts outside the CDR3, the full variable domain is EAGVAQSPRYKIIEKRQSVAFWCNPISGHATLYWYQQILGQGPKLLIQFQNNGVVDDSQLPKDRFSAERLKGVDSTLKIQPAKLEDSAVYLCASTIGGNYGYTFGSGTRLTVV.